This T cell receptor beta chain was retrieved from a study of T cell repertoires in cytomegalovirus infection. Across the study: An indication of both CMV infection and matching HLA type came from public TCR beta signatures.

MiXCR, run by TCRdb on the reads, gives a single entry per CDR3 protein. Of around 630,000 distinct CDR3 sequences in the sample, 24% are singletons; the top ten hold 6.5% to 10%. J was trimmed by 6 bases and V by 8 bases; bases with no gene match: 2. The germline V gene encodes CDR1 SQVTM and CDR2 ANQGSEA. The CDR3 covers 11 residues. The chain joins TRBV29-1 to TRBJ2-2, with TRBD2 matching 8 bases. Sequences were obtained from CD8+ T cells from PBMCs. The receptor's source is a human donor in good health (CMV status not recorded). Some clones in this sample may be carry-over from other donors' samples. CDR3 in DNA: TGCAGCTCGGGGGGGGCCGGGGAGCTGTTTTTT. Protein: CSSGGAGELFF.